The 30 T cell receptor beta chains below were found in one sample sequenced in a study of blood T cell repertoires in COVID-19. TCRdb's table, derived via immunoSEQ multiplex PCR, lists solely in-frame clones and lacks some. The data contain about 260,000 clones, around 80% of them singletons. Sequenced: PBMCs or T cells enriched from blood (not recorded which). These receptors were taken from a man aged 25-45 years with acute COVID-19.

The genes are TRBV6-2 or TRBV6-3 and TRBJ2-1, with D perhaps TRBD2 (6 bases). This CDR3 spans 16 amino acids. Looked up from germline, CDR1 is MNHEY and CDR2 is SVGEGT. Trimming took 5 bases from V and 8 from J, leaving 22 bases between them. In DNA form, the CDR3 reads TGTGCCAGCAGTCGCCCGAGTGGCGGGATGGTCGATGAGCAGTTCTTC. Translated, it gives CASSRPSGGMVDEQFF.

This clone was seen a few times. The CDR3 DNA is TGTGCCAGCAGCCAAGCCACGCGACAGGGGAGTGGCTACACCTTC. This codes for CASSQATRQGSGYTF. J is TRBJ1-2 and V is TRBV3-1 (or the pseudogene TRBV3-2); TRBD1 aligns across 8 bases. This CDR3 comprises 15 residues. The V gene end was trimmed by 1 base and the J gene end by 7 bases; junction bases not matched to a gene: 8. Germline CDR1 is LGHDT and CDR2 is YNNKEL (reference sequence).

The chain joins TRBV3-1 (or the pseudogene TRBV3-2) to TRBJ1-3; 7 bases fit TRBD1. This CDR3 contains 16 residues. V dropped 4 bases and J dropped 2; count of bases not matched to a gene: 8. In germline, CDR1 is LGHDT, CDR2 YNNKEL (reference sequence). This chain's CDR3 is CASSPRTGPPGNTIYF. The CDR3 DNA reads TGTGCCAGCAGCCCGCGGACAGGACCCCCTGGAAACACCATATATTTT.

This clone was detected only a few times. This chain joins TRBV7-2 and TRBJ1-6, with D uncertain. Looked up from germline, CDR1 is SGHTA and CDR2 is FQGNSA. With 2 bases removed from V and 4 bases from J, the gap between germline ends came to 3 bases. This CDR3 is 13 amino acids long. The CDR3 DNA sequence: TGTGCCAGCAGCTTACAATATAATTCACCCCTCCACTTT. It codes for CASSLQYNSPLHF.

The chain combines TRBV7-2 with TRBJ2-2, with 15 bases matching TRBD2. The CDR3 is 17 residues long. Germline lookup yields CDR1 SGHTA and CDR2 FQGNSA. V dropped 5 bases and J dropped 1; count of bases not matched to a gene: 2. The CDR3 is CASSPGLAGGNTGELFF. CDR3 in DNA: TGTGCCAGCAGCCCGGGACTAGCGGGGGGGAACACCGGGGAGCTGTTTTTT.

The chain employs TRBV19 and TRBJ2-1; D may be TRBD1 (6 bases). With 7 bases removed from V and 4 bases from J, the gap between germline ends came to 11 bases. The CDR3 extends over 13 amino acids. Germline CDR1 and CDR2: LNHDA and SQIVND (reference sequence). CDR3 loop: CASMGQFYNEQFF. The CDR3 DNA is TGTGCCAGTATGGGACAATTTTACAATGAGCAGTTCTTC.

The V and J genes are TRBV6-4 and TRBJ1-2; 7 bases are shared with TRBD1. J gave up 8 bases and V 3 bases, and 9 bases lay outside the gene matches. The CDR3 is 14 amino acids. The V gene's germline CDR1 is MRHNA and CDR2 SNTAGT. Here the CDR3 DNA reads TGTGCCAGCAGTGATCAGACAGGGTTAGGCGGCTACACCTTC. This sequence encodes CASSDQTGLGGYTF.

The rearrangement joins TRBV6-1 to TRBJ2-1, with 10 bases lining up with TRBD2. The CDR3 covers 13 residues. Germline loops: CDR1 MNHNS, CDR2 SASEGT. V shed 3 bases and J 8 bases; nucleotides not matched to a gene: 1. This CDR3 is CASSDSGGHEQFF. The CDR3 DNA follows: TGTGCCAGCAGTGATAGCGGGGGGCATGAGCAGTTCTTC.

The chain has TRBV10-1 and TRBJ2-7, with D perhaps TRBD1 (5 bases). Germline loops: CDR1 WNHNN, CDR2 SYGVQD (reference sequence). Trimming removed 0 bases from V and 6 bases from J, with 12 bases in between. The CDR3 length is 14 residues. Here the CDR3 DNA reads TGCGCCAGCAGTGAGTCCGGCAGGGCAACCGAGCAGTACGTC. It codes for CASSESGRATEQYV.

The CDR3 reads CASHSGGPGSTEAFF. CDR3 bases: TGCGCCAGCCACTCCGGGGGGCCGGGTTCCACTGAAGCTTTCTTT. The rearrangement links TRBV5-1 to TRBJ1-1; D might be TRBD1 (6 bases). From germline, CDR1 is SGHRS and CDR2 YFSETQ. Trimming removed 7 bases from V and 4 bases from J, with 20 bases in between. The CDR3 sequence is 15 residues long.

This chain links TRBV19 with TRBJ1-4; D ambiguous. The CDR3 sequence is 14 residues long. CDR1 and CDR2 (germline): LNHDA, SQIVND (reference sequence). V was shortened by 4 bases and J by 6 bases, with 12 bases between the two germline ends. In DNA form, the CDR3 reads TGTGCCAGTAGTAGGATCGGGGAGGATGAAAAACTGTTTTTT. Amino acids: CASSRIGEDEKLFF.

As DNA, the CDR3 is TGCGCCAGCAGTGAACAGGGTTATCAGCCCCAGCATTTT. It codes for CASSEQGYQPQHF. The gene calls are TRBV10-1 and TRBJ1-5; tentative D call: TRBD1 (6 bases). The CDR3 has 13 amino acids. The V end was cut by 3 bases, the J end by 5 bases, with 8 bases between. Germline values: CDR1 WNHNN, CDR2 SYGVQD (reference sequence).

The chain has TRBV4-2 and TRBJ2-1; 11 bases are shared with TRBD2. The CDR3 is 18 amino acids. Germline V gives CDR1 LGHNA, CDR2 YNFKEQ. Trimming removed 6 bases from V and 8 bases from J; junction bases left unmatched: 18. CDR3 sequence: CASRLSGRAPSALDEQFF. CDR3 DNA sequence: TGTGCCAGCAGGCTTAGCGGGAGGGCCCCCTCCGCTCTTGATGAGCAGTTCTTC.

This chain connects TRBV6-2 or TRBV6-3 to TRBJ2-7; 8 nucleotides match TRBD1. CDR3 size: 14 residues. The germline gives CDR1 MNHEY, CDR2 SVGEGT. Germline trimming cut 5 bases from V and 1 base from J; bases unmatched to any gene: 4. This CDR3 is CASSDRGQSYEQYV. CDR3 sequence (DNA): TGTGCCAGCAGTGACAGGGGTCAATCCTACGAGCAGTACGTC.

The V gene is TRBV7-3, the J gene TRBJ1-5, with 10 bases that match TRBD1. There are 15 residues in the CDR3. The junction had 11 bases not matched to a gene; V was cut back by 8 bases and J by 7 bases. Germline loops: CDR1 SGHTA, CDR2 FQGTGA. The CDR3, as DNA: TGTGCCAGCTCCCCGACAGGGGGCGCTGGACAGCCCCAGCATTTT. Amino acid sequence: CASSPTGGAGQPQHF.

The gene calls are TRBV27 and TRBJ1-1; weak D call: TRBD1 (5 bases). This CDR3 is built from 15 residues. The V end was cut by 6 bases, the J end by 0 bases, with 14 bases between. Germline CDR1 reads MNHEY; CDR2 reads SMNVEV (reference sequence). The CDR3 loop reads CASSQRQLMNTEAFF. The CDR3 region has the DNA TGTGCCAGCAGCCAGAGACAGTTAATGAACACTGAAGCTTTCTTT.

About this clone: Other nucleotide sequences from this sample produce the same CDR3. V and J are TRBV12-3 or TRBV12-4 and TRBJ1-1; D not certain. V was trimmed by 5 bases and J by 1 base, leaving 2 bases between them. This CDR3 has 11 residues. CDR3 sequence (DNA): TGTGCCAGCAGTCGGAACACTGAAGCTTTCTTT. Its protein product is CASSRNTEAFF.

The sample holds one count of this clone. V gene TRBV6-2 or TRBV6-3 combines with J gene TRBJ2-2; the D gene is possibly TRBD1 (7 bases). Trimming removed 2 bases from V and 4 bases from J, with 14 bases in between. CDR1 and CDR2 from the germline V gene are MNHEY and SVGEGT. CDR3 length: 16 residues. This CDR3 reads CASSYGQGGRTGELFF. CDR3 bases: TGTGCCAGCAGTTACGGGCAGGGGGGTCGCACCGGGGAGCTGTTTTTT.

This clone has only a few counts. The chain employs TRBV7-9 and TRBJ2-1; no firm D call. Between the trimmed V and J ends, which lost 6 bases and 9 bases, there was a span of 9 bases. Germline V gene data show CDR1 as SEHNR and CDR2 as FQNEAQ (reference sequence). This CDR3 has 11 residues. CDR3 bases: TGTGCCAGCAGTCAGGCCGGTGAGCAGTTCTTC. This encodes CASSQAGEQFF.

This chain connects TRBV6-5 to TRBJ2-7; no reliable D call. Trimming took off 4 bases at V and 3 bases at J, with 19 bases between the two ends. The germline CDR1 and CDR2 sequences are MNHEY and SVGAGI. The CDR3 contains 16 residues. In DNA, the CDR3 is TGTGCCAGCAGTTCCCGGTCCGCCGGGTCGGGCTACGAGCAGTACGTC. Its protein is CASSSRSAGSGYEQYV.

The chain recombines TRBV27 with TRBJ1-1; tentatively, D is TRBD1 (6 bases). With 7 bases removed from V and 5 bases from J, the gap between germline ends came to 17 bases. The CDR3 is 14 residues long. Germline lookup yields CDR1 MNHEY and CDR2 SMNVEV (reference sequence). The CDR3 is CASNNHAGATEAFF. CDR3 coding DNA: TGTGCCAGCAACAACCACGCAGGGGCGACTGAAGCTTTCTTT.

Only one count was recorded for this clone. The chain combines TRBV20-1 with TRBJ1-2, with D unclear. CDR1 is DFQATT and CDR2 is SNEGSKA in the germline V gene (reference sequence). V lost 6 bases to trimming and J lost 9 bases, with 11 bases between them. CDR3 length: 10 residues. The CDR3 protein is CSAGGNRYTF. The CDR3 DNA is TGCAGTGCGGGAGGGAATCGCTACACCTTC.

The chain combines TRBV3-1 (or the pseudogene TRBV3-2) with TRBJ2-3; TRBD2 aligns across 10 bases. The CDR3 sequence is 17 residues long. Germline CDR1 reads LGHDT; CDR2 reads YNNKEL (reference sequence). V shed 0 bases, J shed 6 bases, and the junction held 9 bases outside the gene matches. In DNA form, the CDR3 reads TGTGCCAGCAGCCAAGAGAGCCTAGCGGGAGTTCGGGATACGCAGTATTTT. Amino acids: CASSQESLAGVRDTQYF.

The chain carries TRBV5-5 and TRBJ2-3; 9 bases are shared with TRBD2. V gave up 4 bases and J gave up 4 bases; unmatched junction bases: 10. The germline gives CDR1 SGHKS, CDR2 YYEKEE (reference sequence). CDR3 length equals 16 residues. The CDR3 sequence is CASSVAVAGVSDTQYF. The CDR3 nucleotides read TGTGCCAGCAGCGTCGCGGTAGCGGGAGTATCAGATACGCAGTATTTT.

The chain carries TRBV11-3 and TRBJ2-1, with 7 bases lining up with TRBD1. The trim removed 0 bases at V and 6 bases at J, leaving 5 bases unmatched. The CDR3 length is 15 residues. CDR1 and CDR2 from the germline V gene are SGHNT and YENEEA. CDR3 region: CASSLEGDSGNEQFF. The CDR3, as DNA: TGTGCCAGCAGCTTAGAGGGGGACAGCGGCAATGAGCAGTTCTTC.

The J gene is TRBJ2-1, the V gene TRBV10-1; 10 bases are shared with TRBD2. V was clipped by 7 bases and J by 5 bases; unmatched bases: 5. This CDR3 spans 14 amino acids. CDR1 is WNHNN, CDR2 SYGVQD, per germline (reference sequence). In nucleotides, the CDR3 is TGCGCCAGCACCCCCGGGACTAGCGACAATGAGCAGTTCTTC. Protein product: CASTPGTSDNEQFF.

The chain links TRBV27 to TRBJ2-3; 10 nucleotides match TRBD2. V lost 4 bases and J lost 2; bases outside the gene matches: 12. Germline CDR1 MNHEY, CDR2 SMNVEV (reference sequence). This CDR3 spans 18 amino acids. The CDR3 region is CASSSGVAGGLDTDTQYF. In nucleotides, the CDR3 is TGTGCCAGCAGTTCTGGGGTAGCGGGGGGACTTGACACAGATACGCAGTATTTT.

The CDR3 region has the DNA TGTGCCAGCAGTTTCGACACCGGGGAGCTGTTTTTT. This sequence encodes CASSFDTGELFF. The J gene is TRBJ2-2, the V gene TRBV27; D call uncertain. The V end lost 3 bases, the J end lost 3 bases, and 2 bases lay between the germline ends. The CDR3 has 12 amino acids. Germline V gene data show CDR1 as MNHEY and CDR2 as SMNVEV (reference sequence).

V is TRBV18 and J is TRBJ1-1; 7 bases map to TRBD1. The CDR3 sequence is 16 residues long. Germline values: CDR1 KGHSH, CDR2 LQKENI. The V gene end was trimmed by 5 bases and the J gene end by 0 bases; junction bases not matched to a gene: 9. The CDR3: CASSARTGDMNTEAFF. CDR3 bases: TGTGCCAGCTCAGCTAGGACAGGAGACATGAACACTGAAGCTTTCTTT. The variable domain in full, with the rest retrieved from reference TRBV18 and TRBJ1-1, is NAGVMQNPRHLVRRRGQEARLRCSPMKGHSHVYWYRQLPEEGLKFMVYLQKENIIDESGMPKERFSAEFPKEGPSILRIQQVVRGDSAAYFCASSARTGDMNTEAFFGQGTRLTVV.

V gene TRBV7-9 combines with J gene TRBJ1-1; weak D call: TRBD1 (5 bases). Between the trimmed V and J ends, which lost 6 bases and 2 bases, there was a span of 22 bases. Germline V gene lookup returns CDR1 SEHNR and CDR2 FQNEAQ (reference sequence). The CDR3 length is 17 residues. The CDR3 region is CASRSRVGERHNTEAFF. CDR3 nucleotides: TGTGCCAGCAGATCAAGGGTAGGGGAAAGACACAACACTGAAGCTTTCTTT.